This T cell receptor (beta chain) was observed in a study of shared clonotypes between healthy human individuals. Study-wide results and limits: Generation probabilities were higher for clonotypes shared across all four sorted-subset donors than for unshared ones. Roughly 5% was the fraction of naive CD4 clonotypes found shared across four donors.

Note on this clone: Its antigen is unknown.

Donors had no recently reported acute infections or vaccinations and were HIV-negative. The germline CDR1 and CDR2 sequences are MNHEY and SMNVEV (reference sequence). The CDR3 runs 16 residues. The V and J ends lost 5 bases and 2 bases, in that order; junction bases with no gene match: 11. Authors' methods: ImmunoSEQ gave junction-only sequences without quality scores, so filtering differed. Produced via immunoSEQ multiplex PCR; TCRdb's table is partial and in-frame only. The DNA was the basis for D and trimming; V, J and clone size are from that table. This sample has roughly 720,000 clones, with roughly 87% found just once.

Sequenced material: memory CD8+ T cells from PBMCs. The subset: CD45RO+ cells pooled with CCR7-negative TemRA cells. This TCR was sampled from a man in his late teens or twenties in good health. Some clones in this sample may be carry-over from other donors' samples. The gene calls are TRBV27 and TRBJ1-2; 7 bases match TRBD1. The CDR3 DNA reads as TGTGCCAGCAGTCGCCCACCGAAGGGGGCAAACTATGGCTACACCTTC. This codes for CASSRPPKGANYGYTF.